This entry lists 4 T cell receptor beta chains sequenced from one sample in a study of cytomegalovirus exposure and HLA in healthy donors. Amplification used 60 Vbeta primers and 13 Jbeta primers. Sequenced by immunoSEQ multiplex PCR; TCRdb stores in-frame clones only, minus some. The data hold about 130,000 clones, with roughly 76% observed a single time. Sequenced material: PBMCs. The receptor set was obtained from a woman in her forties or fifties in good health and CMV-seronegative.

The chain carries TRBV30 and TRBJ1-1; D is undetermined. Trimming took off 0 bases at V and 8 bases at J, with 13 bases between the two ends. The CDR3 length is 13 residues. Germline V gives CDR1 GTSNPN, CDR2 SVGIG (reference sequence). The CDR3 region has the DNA TGTGCCTGGAGTGTACGCTTCGGGTTCGAAGCTTTCTTT. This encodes CAWSVRFGFEAFF.

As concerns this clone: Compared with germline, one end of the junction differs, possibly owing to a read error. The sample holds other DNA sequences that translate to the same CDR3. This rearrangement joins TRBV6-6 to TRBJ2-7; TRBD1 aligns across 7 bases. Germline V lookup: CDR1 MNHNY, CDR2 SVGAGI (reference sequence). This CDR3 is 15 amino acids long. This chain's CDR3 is CASSPGQAYAYEQYF. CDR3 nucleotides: TGTGCCAGCAGTCCCGGACAGGCCTACGCCTACGAGCAGTACTTT.

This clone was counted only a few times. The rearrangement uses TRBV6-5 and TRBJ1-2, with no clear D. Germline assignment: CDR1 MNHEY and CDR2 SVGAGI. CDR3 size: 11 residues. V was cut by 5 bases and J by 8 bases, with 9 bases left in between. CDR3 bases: TGTGCCAGCAGTGAGGGAAGCGGCTACACCTTC. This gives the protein CASSEGSGYTF.

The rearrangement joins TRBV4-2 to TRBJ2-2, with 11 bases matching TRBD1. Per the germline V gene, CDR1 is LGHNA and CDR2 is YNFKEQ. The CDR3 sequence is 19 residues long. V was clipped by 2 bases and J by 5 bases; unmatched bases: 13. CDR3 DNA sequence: TGTGCCAGCAGCCAACACCTTGGACAGGGGGCGTCGAGGACCGGGGAGCTGTTTTTT. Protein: CASSQHLGQGASRTGELFF.